This T cell receptor beta chain emerged from a study of shared clonotypes between healthy human individuals. The study's findings and limits: Larger estimated richness was generally seen in naive subsets than in memory subsets. Depth was large, yet rarefaction showed that sorted-subset sequencing was incomplete. A handful of donors had approximately 4.6% of their naive CD4 clonotypes in common.

Worth noting for this clone: Its specificity is unknown.

Produced via immunoSEQ multiplex PCR; TCRdb's table is partial and in-frame only. The table includes roughly 2.2 million clones, 85% to 95% detected once. This CDR3 has 15 residues. Per the germline V gene, CDR1 is MGHRA and CDR2 is YSYEKL. Between the trimmed V and J ends, which lost 1 base and 4 bases, there was a span of 13 bases. Everyone who donated was a Caucasian adult who lived in Nashville, Tennessee. This rearrangement joins TRBV4-1 to TRBJ1-1; TRBD1 is a possible D gene (5 bases). The clonotype comes from a man aged 18 to 30 in good health. Some clones in this sample may be carry-over from other donors' samples. The source material was naive CD4+ T cells from PBMCs. As for subset: CD45RA+ positively selected. The CDR3 reads CASSQVSRDGTEAFF. The DNA for the CDR3 is TGCGCCAGCAGCCAAGTAAGCAGGGATGGCACTGAAGCTTTCTTT.